These T cell receptor beta chains were read from a single sample in a study of beta chain features in type 1 diabetes. Only in-frame clones appear in the TCRdb table, and some are missing; sequencing was by immunoSEQ multiplex PCR. The sample holds 450,000 to 600,000 clones; approximately 28% are singletons and the top ten take 0.05% to 0.07%. The sequenced material came from naive CD4+ T cells from blood. The receptors were gathered from a man between 18 and 29 years old in good health. Both conserved end residues are part of each CDR3. A D gene is named only where the DNA matches it firmly. A row's size may be missing; if present it is once, few, many or a size class.

TRBV10-3	.	.	17	TRBJ2-4	CAISVRGGLFVKNIQYF	TGTGCCATCAGTGTGAGGGGGGGACTATTTGTCAAAAACATTCAGTACTTC
TRBV4-3	few	TRBD2	16	TRBJ2-7	CASSQEIAGYSYEQYF	TGCGCCAGCAGCCAAGAAATAGCGGGATACTCCTACGAGCAGTACTTC
TRBV5-1	.	TRBD2	14	TRBJ2-5	CASSFEAGVGTQYF	TGCGCCAGCAGCTTCGAAGCGGGAGTGGGGACCCAGTACTTC
TRBV29-1	.	.	11	TRBJ1-1	CSVVEGGKAFF	TGCAGCGTTGTAGAGGGAGGTAAAGCTTTCTTT
TRBV13	few	TRBD1	14	TRBJ1-4	CASSWGQVPEKLFF	TGTGCCAGCAGCTGGGGACAGGTCCCTGAAAAACTGTTTTTT
TRBV15	.	TRBD1	16	TRBJ2-4	CATSRRQGSGKNIQYF	TGTGCCACCAGCAGAAGACAGGGTTCAGGGAAAAACATTCAGTACTTC
TRBV18	few	.	14	TRBJ2-5	CASSPPTGQETQYF	TGTGCCAGCTCACCACCTACAGGGCAAGAGACCCAGTACTTC
TRBV7-9	.	.	13	TRBJ1-2	CASTPTGTYGYTF	TGTGCCAGCACCCCGACAGGTACCTATGGCTACACCTTC
TRBV29-1	few	TRBD1	11	TRBJ1-1	CSVDGQGKAFF	TGCAGCGTTGACGGACAGGGCAAGGCTTTCTTT
TRBV29-1	few	TRBD1	15	TRBJ2-5	CSVGKGQGIQETQYF	TGCAGCGTTGGAAAGGGACAGGGGATCCAAGAGACCCAGTACTTC
TRBV11-2	.	TRBD2	16	TRBJ2-1	CASSFNPGLAVGEQFF	TGTGCCAGCAGCTTTAACCCGGGACTAGCAGTGGGTGAGCAGTTCTTC
TRBV4-2	.	.	13	TRBJ1-5	CASSQEGGGPQHF	TGTGCCAGCAGCCAAGAGGGGGGAGGCCCCCAGCATTTT
TRBV7-2	few	TRBD1	18	TRBJ2-2	CASSYPGQGMTNTGELFF	TGTGCCAGCAGCTACCCTGGACAGGGAATGACGAACACCGGGGAGCTGTTTTTT
TRBV14	few	.	13	TRBJ2-1	CASSALAFNEQFF	TGTGCCAGCAGCGCTTTAGCGTTCAATGAGCAGTTCTTC
TRBV7-9	.	.	13	TRBJ1-2	CASSLTAWASYTF	TGTGCCAGCAGCTTGACAGCGTGGGCGAGCTACACCTTC
TRBV4-3	.	TRBD2	18	TRBJ2-1	CASSQDLGTSGRPNEQFF	TGCGCCAGCAGCCAAGATCTCGGGACTAGCGGGAGGCCCAATGAGCAGTTCTTC
TRBV10-3	few	TRBD1	16	TRBJ2-4	CAISDRQGQAKNIQYF	TGTGCCATCAGTGACCGACAGGGCCAAGCCAAAAACATTCAGTACTTC
TRBV29-1	few	.	11	TRBJ2-1	CSDSLQNEQFF	TGCAGCGACAGCCTGCAAAATGAGCAGTTCTTC
TRBV11-2	.	.	16	TRBJ2-6	CASSRLEDSGANVLTF	TGTGCCAGCAGTCGCCTCGAGGACTCTGGGGCCAACGTCCTGACTTTC
TRBV7-9	few	TRBD1	15	TRBJ2-3	CASSISTGGTDTQYF	TGTGCCAGCAGCATCTCGACAGGGGGCACAGATACGCAGTATTTT
TRBV10-3	.	.	12	TRBJ1-1	CAISESRGEAFF	TGTGCCATCAGTGAGTCTCGAGGGGAAGCTTTCTTT
TRBV15	.	.	13	TRBJ2-3	CATSRDETDTQYF	TGTGCCACCAGCAGAGATGAAACAGATACGCAGTATTTT
TRBV4-3	few	.	14	TRBJ2-7	CASSQGTVSYEQYF	TGCGCCAGCAGCCAAGGGACGGTATCCTACGAGCAGTACTTC
TRBV7-2	.	.	16	TRBJ2-6	CASSLVYLSGANVLTF	TGTGCCAGCAGCTTAGTTTATCTCTCTGGGGCCAACGTCCTGACTTTC
TRBV10-3	.	.	14	TRBJ1-2	CAISESSRTYGYTF	TGTGCCATCAGTGAATCTTCGAGGACCTATGGCTACACCTTC
TRBV7-9	.	.	14	TRBJ1-1	CASSEWTVNTEAFF	TGTGCCAGCAGCGAATGGACAGTGAACACTGAAGCTTTCTTT
TRBV6-5	.	TRBD1	13	TRBJ2-5	CASTGTGPETQYF	TGTGCCAGCACCGGGACAGGGCCCGAGACCCAGTACTTC